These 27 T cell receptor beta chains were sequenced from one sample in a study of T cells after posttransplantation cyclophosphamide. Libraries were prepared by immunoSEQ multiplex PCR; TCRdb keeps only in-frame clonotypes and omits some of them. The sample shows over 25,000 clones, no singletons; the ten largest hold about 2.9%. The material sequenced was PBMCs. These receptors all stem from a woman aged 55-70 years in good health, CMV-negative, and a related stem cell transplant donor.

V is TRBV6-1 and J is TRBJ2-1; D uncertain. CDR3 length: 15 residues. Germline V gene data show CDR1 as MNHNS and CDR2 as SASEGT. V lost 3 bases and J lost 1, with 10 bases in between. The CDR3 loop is CASSDGQVSYNEQFF. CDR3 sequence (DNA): TGTGCCAGCAGTGATGGGCAGGTTTCCTACAATGAGCAGTTCTTC.

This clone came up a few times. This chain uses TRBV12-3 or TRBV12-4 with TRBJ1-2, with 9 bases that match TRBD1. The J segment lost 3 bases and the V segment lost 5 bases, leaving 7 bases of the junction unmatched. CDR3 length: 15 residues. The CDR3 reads CASSTGQGKDYGYTF. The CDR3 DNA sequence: TGTGCCAGCAGTACGGGACAGGGAAAGGACTATGGCTACACCTTC.

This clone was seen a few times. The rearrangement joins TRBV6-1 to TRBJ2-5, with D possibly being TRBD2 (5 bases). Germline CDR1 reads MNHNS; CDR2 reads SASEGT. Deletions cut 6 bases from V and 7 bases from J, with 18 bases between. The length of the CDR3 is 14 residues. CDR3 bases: TGTGCCAGCAGGGAATGGAGCCCCGCGGGGACCCAGTACTTC. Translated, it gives CASREWSPAGTQYF.

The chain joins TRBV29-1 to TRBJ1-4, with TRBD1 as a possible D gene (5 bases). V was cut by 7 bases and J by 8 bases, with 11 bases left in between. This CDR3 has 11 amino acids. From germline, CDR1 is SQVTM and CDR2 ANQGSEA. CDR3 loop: CSAGTIEKLFF. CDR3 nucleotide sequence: TGCAGCGCCGGGACTATAGAAAAACTGTTTTTT.

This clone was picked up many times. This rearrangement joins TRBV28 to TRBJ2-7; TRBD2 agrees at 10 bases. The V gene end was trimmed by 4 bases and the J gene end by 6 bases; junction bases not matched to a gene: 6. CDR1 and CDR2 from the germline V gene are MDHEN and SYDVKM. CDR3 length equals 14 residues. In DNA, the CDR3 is TGTGCCAGCAGTTCTAAGCGGGAGGGCGGCGAGCAGTACTTC. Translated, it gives CASSSKREGGEQYF.

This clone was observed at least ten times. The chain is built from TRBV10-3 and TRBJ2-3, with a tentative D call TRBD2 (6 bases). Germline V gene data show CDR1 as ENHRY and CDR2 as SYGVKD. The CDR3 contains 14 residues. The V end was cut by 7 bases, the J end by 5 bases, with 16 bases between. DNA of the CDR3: TGTGCCATCACTGGTTCGGTGGGGGGAGATACGCAGTATTTT. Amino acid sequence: CAITGSVGGDTQYF.

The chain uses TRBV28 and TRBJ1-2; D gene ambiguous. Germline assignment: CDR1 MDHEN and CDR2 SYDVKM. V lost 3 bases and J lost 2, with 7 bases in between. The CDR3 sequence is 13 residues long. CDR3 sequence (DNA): TGTGCCAGCAGTTTCACCAGAAACTATGGCTACACCTTC. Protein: CASSFTRNYGYTF.

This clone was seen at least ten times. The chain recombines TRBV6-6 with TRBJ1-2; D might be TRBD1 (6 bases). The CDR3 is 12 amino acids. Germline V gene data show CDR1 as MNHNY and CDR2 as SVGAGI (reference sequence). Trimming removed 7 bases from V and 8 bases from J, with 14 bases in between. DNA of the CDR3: TGTGCCAGCATGGGGCAGGGGCCAGGCTACACCTTC. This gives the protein CASMGQGPGYTF.

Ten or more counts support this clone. The chain's CDR3 is CASSAGEGFIQETQYF. The CDR3 coding sequence is TGTGCCAGCAGCGCCGGAGAGGGCTTCATCCAAGAGACCCAGTACTTC. V usage is TRBV5-8 and J usage is TRBJ2-5; TRBD2 is a possible D gene (5 bases). Germline CDR1 SGHTS, CDR2 YDEGEE. V lost 4 bases and J lost 1, with 17 bases in between. The CDR3 runs to 16 residues.

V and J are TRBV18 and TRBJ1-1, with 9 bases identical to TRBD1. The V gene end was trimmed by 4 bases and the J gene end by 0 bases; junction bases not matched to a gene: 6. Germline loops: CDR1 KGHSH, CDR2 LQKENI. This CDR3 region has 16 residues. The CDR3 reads CASSLRQGELNTEAFF. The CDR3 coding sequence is TGTGCCAGCTCACTTCGACAGGGGGAGCTGAACACTGAAGCTTTCTTT.

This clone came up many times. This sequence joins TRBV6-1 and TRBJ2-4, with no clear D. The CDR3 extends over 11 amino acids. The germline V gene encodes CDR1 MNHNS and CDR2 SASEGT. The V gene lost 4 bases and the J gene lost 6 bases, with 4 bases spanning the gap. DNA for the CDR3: TGTGCCAGCAGTGCGGGAAACATTCAGTACTTC. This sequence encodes CASSAGNIQYF.

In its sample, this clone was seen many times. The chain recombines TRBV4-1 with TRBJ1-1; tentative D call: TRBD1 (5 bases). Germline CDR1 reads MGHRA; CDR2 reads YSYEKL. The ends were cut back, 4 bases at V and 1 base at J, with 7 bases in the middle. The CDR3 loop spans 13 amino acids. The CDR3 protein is CASSRTGNTEAFF. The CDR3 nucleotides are TGCGCCAGCAGCCGAACAGGGAACACTGAAGCTTTCTTT.

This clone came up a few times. This CDR3 is CAWSVFRPVGGKTEAFF. CDR3 nucleotide sequence: TGTGCCTGGAGTGTATTTAGACCGGTAGGGGGCAAGACTGAAGCTTTCTTT. The J gene is TRBJ1-1, the V gene TRBV30, with 7 nucleotides matching TRBD1. The junction had 15 bases not matched to a gene; V was cut back by 0 bases and J by 5 bases. The CDR3 has 17 residues. The germline V gene has CDR1 GTSNPN and CDR2 SVGIG (reference sequence). Based on the CDR3 plus reference TRBV30 and TRBJ1-1, the full variable domain is SQTIHQWPATLVQPVGSPLSLECTVEGTSNPNLYWYRQAAGRGLQLLFYSVGIGQISSEVPQNLSASRPQDRQFILSSKKLLLSDSGFYLCAWSVFRPVGGKTEAFFGQGTRLTVV.

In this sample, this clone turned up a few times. The CDR3 DNA reads TGTGCCAGCAGTTTATCTGCGGGGGGTGGCAATCAGCCCCAGCATTTT. This encodes CASSLSAGGGNQPQHF. The chain uses TRBV27 and TRBJ1-5, with D perhaps TRBD1 (5 bases). Germline V lookup: CDR1 MNHEY, CDR2 SMNVEV (reference sequence). CDR3 length: 16 amino acids. V lost 0 bases and J lost 2, with 11 bases in between.

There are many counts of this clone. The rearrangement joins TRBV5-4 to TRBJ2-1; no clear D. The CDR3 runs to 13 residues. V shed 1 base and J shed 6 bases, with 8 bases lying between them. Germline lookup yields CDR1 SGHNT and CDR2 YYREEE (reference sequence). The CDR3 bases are TGTGCCAGCAGCTTGTTCCTAGTCAATGAGCAGTTCTTC. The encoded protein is CASSLFLVNEQFF. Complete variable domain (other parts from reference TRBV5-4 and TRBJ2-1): ETGVTQSPTHLIKTRGQQVTLRCSSQSGHNTVSWYQQALGQGPQFIFQYYREEENGRGNFPPRFSGLQFPNYSSELNVNALELDDSALYLCASSLFLVNEQFFGPGTRLTVL.

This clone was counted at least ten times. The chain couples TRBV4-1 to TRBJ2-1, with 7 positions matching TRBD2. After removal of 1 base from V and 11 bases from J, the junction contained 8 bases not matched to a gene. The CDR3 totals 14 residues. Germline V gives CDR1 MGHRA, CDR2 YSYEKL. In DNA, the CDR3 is TGCGCCAGCAGCCAAGGGGCCGCGGGAGAGAAGCAGTTCTTC. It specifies CASSQGAAGEKQFF.

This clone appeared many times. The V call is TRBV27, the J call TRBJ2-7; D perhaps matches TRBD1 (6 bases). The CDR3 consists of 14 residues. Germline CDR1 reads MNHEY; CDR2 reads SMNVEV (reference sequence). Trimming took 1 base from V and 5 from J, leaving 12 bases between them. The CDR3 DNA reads TGTGCCAGCAGTTTATTGCAAACAGGGAACGAGCAGTACTTC. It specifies CASSLLQTGNEQYF.

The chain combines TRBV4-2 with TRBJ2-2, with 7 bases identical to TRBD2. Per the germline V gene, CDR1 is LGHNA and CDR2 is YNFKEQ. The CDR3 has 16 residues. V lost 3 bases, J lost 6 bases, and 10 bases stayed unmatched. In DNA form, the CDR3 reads TGTGCCAGCAGCCACCACAAAGCGGGACCCCCCGGGGAGCTGTTTTTT. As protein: CASSHHKAGPPGELFF.

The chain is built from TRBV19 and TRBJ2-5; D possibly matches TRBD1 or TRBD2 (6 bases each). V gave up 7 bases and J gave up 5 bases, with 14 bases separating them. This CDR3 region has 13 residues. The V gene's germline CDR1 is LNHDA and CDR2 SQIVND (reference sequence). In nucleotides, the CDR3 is TGTGCCAGTACAGGAGGGGGAAGGGAGACCCAGTACTTC. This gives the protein CASTGGGRETQYF.

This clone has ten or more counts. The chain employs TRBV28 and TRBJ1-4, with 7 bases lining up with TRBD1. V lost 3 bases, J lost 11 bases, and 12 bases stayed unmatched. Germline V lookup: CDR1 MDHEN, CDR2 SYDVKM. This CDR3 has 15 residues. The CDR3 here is CASSFLRGGTRKLFF. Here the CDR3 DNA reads TGTGCCAGCAGTTTTCTGAGAGGGGGCACAAGGAAACTGTTTTTT.

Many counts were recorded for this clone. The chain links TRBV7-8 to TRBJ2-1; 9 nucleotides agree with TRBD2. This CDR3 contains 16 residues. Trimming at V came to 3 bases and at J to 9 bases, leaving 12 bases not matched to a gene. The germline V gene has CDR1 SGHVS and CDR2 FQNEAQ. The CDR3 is CASSLSSGMQYGEQFF. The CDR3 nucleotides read TGTGCCAGCAGCTTGTCTAGCGGGATGCAATACGGTGAGCAGTTCTTC.

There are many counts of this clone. This chain's CDR3 is CASSYGTETQYF. In DNA form, the CDR3 reads TGTGCCAGCAGTTACGGCACGGAGACCCAGTACTTC. The J gene is TRBJ2-5, the V gene TRBV6-2 or TRBV6-3; no clear D gene. Trimming removed 2 bases at V and 5 bases at J, with 6 bases between. The CDR3 spans 12 residues. CDR1 MNHEY and CDR2 SVGEGT come from the germline V gene.

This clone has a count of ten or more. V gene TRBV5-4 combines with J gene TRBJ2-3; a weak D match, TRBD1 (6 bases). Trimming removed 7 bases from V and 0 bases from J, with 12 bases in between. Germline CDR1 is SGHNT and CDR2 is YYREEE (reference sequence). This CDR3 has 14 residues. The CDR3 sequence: CASFPDRSTDTQYF. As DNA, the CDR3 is TGTGCCAGCTTCCCCGACAGGAGCACAGATACGCAGTATTTT.

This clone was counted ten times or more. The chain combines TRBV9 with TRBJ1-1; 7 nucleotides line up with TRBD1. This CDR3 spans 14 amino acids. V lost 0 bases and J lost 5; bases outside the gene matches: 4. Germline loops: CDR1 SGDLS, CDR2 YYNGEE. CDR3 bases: TGTGCCAGCAGCGTAGAGGGGGCTTGGACTGAAGCTTTCTTT. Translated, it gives CASSVEGAWTEAFF.

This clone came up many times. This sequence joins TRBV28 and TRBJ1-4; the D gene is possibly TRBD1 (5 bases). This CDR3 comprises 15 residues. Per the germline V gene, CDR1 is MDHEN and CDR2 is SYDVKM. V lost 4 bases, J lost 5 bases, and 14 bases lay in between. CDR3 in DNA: TGTGCCAGCAGTTCACAGGCAACGTCGAATGAAAAACTGTTTTTT. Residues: CASSSQATSNEKLFF. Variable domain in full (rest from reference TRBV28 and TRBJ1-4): DVKVTQSSRYLVKRTGEKVFLECVQDMDHENMFWYRQDPGLGLRLIYFSYDVKMKEKGDIPEGYSVSREKKERFSLILESASTNQTSMYLCASSSQATSNEKLFFGSGTQLSVL.

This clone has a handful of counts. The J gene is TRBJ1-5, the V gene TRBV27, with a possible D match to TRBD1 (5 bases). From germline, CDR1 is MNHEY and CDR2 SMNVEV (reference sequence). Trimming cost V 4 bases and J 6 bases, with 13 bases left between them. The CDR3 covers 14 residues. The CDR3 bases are TGTGCCAGCAGTTCAGCAGGGAAGATTCAGCCCCAGCATTTT. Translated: CASSSAGKIQPQHF.

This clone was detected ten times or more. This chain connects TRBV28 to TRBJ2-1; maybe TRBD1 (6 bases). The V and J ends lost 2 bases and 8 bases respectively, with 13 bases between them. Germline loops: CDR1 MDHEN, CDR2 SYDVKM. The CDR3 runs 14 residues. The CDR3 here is CASSLNGGSYEQFF. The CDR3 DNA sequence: TGTGCCAGCAGTTTAAATGGGGGCTCGTATGAGCAGTTCTTC.